The entry below gives a single T cell receptor beta chain sequence along with its context. Its antigen is currently unknown. CDR1 and CDR2 (germline): SGHDT, YYEEEE. There are 13 residues in the CDR3. The V end was cut by 4 bases, the J end by 3 bases, with 11 bases between. This sample is part of a study of graft-versus-host responses after intestinal transplantation. As for the study in general: Multivisceral, liver-intestinal, or isolated intestinal grafts went to recipients.

Data came from immunoSEQ multiplex PCR; TCRdb stores just in-frame clones and leaves some out. Of tens of thousands of clones in the sample, about 94% were seen once. Source: unstimulated CD4+ T cells sorted from spleen or lymph node cells, taken before transplant. This receptor was taken from a human donor who was the organ donor for an intestinal transplant. The J gene is TRBJ2-7, the V gene TRBV5-6, with a possible D match to TRBD1 (5 bases). Here the CDR3 reads CASSMDIFYEQYF. The CDR3 DNA sequence: TGTGCCAGCAGCATGGACATTTTCTACGAGCAGTACTTC.